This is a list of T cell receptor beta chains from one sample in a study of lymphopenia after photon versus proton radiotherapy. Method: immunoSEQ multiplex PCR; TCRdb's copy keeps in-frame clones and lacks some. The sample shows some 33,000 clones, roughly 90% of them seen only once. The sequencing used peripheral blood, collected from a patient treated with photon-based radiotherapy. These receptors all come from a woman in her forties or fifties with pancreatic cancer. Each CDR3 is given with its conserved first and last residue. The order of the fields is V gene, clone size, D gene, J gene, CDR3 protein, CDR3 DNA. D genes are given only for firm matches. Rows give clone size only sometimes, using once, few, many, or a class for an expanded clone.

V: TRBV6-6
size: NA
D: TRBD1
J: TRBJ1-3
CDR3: CASSYSNPGQGNTIYF
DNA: TGTGCCAGCAGTTACTCGAATCCGGGACAGGGAAACACCATATATTTT

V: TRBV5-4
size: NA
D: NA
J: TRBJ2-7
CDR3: CASSLQRETHEQYF
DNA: TGTGCCAGCAGCTTACAACGGGAGACCCACGAGCAGTACTTC

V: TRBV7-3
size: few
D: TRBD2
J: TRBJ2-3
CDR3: CASSLGLAGIGDTQYF
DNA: TGTGCCAGCAGCTTGGGACTAGCGGGAATAGGGGATACGCAGTATTTT

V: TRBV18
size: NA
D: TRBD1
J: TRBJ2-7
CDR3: CASSFGQGGYYEQYF
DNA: TGTGCCAGCTCGTTCGGACAGGGGGGGTACTACGAGCAGTACTTC

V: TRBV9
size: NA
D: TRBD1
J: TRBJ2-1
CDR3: CASSSGTGIGEQFF
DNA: TGTGCCAGCAGCTCCGGGACAGGCATAGGGGAGCAGTTCTTC

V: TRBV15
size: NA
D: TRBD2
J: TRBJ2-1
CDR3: CATSKLGEGEQFF
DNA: TGTGCCACCAGCAAACTAGGGGAGGGTGAGCAGTTCTTC

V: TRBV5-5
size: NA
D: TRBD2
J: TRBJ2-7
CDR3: CASSASSGRSYEQYF
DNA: TGTGCCAGCAGCGCCTCTAGCGGGAGATCCTACGAGCAGTACTTC

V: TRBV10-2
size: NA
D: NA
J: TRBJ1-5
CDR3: CASSEGYSNQPQHF
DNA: TGCGCCAGCAGTGAGGGGTATAGCAATCAGCCCCAGCATTTT

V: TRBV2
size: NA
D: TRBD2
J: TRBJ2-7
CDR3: CASSKTPGTTSYEQYF
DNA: TGTGCCAGCAGTAAAACGCCCGGGACTACCTCCTACGAGCAGTACTTC

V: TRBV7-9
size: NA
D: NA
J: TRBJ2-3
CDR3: CASSFSQGRNTQYF
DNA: TGTGCCAGCAGCTTTTCCCAGGGGAGGAATACGCAGTATTTT

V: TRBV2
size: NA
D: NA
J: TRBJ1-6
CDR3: CAGGSSSSGIGNSPLHF
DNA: TGTGCCGGGGGGTCTTCCTCCTCCGGAATTGGTAACTCACCCCTCCACTTT

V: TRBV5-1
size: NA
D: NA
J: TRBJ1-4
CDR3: CASSPGFRSGTNEKLFF
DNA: TGCGCCAGCAGCCCCGGGTTTCGGAGCGGAACTAATGAAAAACTGTTTTTT

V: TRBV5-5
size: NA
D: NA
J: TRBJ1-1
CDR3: CASSLGHGNTEAFF
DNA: TGTGCCAGCAGCTTGGGACACGGGAACACTGAAGCTTTCTTT

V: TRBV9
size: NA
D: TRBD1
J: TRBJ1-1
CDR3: CASSQGAPNTEAFF
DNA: TGTGCCAGCAGCCAGGGGGCTCCGAACACTGAAGCTTTCTTT

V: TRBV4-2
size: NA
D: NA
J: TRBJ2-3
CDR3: CASSQEGVLALGDTQYF
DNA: TGTGCCAGCAGCCAAGAGGGGGTGCTAGCCTTGGGGGATACGCAGTATTTT

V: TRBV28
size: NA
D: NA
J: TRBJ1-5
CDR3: CASSSLGGSNQPQHF
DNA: TGTGCCAGCAGTTCGCTTGGGGGGAGCAATCAGCCCCAGCATTTT

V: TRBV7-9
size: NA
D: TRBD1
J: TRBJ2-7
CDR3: CASSLAGGGEQYF
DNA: TGTGCCAGCAGCTTAGCAGGGGGCGGCGAGCAGTACTTC

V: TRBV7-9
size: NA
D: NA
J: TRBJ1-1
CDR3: CATSPVGNTEAFF
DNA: TGTGCCACCTCGCCGGTAGGGAACACTGAAGCTTTCTTT

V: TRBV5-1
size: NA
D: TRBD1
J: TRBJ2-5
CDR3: CASSLDTGVVRETQYF
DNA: TGCGCCAGCAGCCTTGATACAGGGGTAGTGCGAGAGACCCAGTACTTC